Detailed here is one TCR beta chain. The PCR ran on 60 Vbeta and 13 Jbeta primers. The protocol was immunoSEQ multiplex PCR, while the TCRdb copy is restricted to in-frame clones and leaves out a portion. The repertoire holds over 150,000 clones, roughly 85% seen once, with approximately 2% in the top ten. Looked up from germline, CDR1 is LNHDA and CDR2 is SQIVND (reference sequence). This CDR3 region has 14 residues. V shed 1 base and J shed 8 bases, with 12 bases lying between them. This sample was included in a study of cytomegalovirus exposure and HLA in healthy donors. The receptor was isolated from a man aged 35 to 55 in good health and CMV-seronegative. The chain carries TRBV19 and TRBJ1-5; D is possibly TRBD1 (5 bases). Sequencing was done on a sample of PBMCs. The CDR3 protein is CASSIAAGQEPQHF. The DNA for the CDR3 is TGTGCCAGTAGTATAGCGGCAGGGCAGGAGCCCCAGCATTTT.